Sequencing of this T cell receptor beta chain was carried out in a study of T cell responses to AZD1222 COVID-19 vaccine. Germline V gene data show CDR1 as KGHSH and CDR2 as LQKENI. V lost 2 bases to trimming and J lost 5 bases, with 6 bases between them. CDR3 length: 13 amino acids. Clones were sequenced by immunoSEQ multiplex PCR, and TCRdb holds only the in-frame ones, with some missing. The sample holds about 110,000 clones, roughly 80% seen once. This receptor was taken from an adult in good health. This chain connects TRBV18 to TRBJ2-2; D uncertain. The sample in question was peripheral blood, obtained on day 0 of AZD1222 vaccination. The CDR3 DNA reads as TGTGCCAGCTCACCATCACTAACCGGGGAGCTGTTTTTT. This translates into CASSPSLTGELFF.